Listed below are T cell receptor beta chains from one sample, sequenced in a study of long-term antiretroviral therapy in people with HIV. Sequencing used immunoSEQ multiplex PCR; TCRdb keeps in-frame clones, though not all of them. The table has 25,000 or so clones, more than 70% seen once. The starting material was unsorted PBMCs, obtained 1.5 years before starting antiretroviral therapy. All receptors come from a man between 18 and 29 years old with HIV. CDR3s include the opening cysteine and the closing phenylalanine or tryptophan. The order of the fields is J gene, D gene, V gene, clone size, CDR3 DNA, CDR3 protein. D genes are given only for firm matches. Clone size is not always given. Where it is, it says once, few, many or a class for expanded clones.

J gene: TRBJ1-2
D gene: NA
V gene: TRBV28
clone size: NA
CDR3 DNA: TGTGCCAGCAGTTTAGGAAGGGGGAACGGCTACACCTTC
CDR3 protein: CASSLGRGNGYTF

J gene: TRBJ2-3
D gene: TRBD2
V gene: TRBV2
clone size: NA
CDR3 DNA: TGTGCCAGCAGTGAACCACAACTAGCGGGAGGACGTGATACGCAGTATTTT
CDR3 protein: CASSEPQLAGGRDTQYF

J gene: TRBJ2-5
D gene: NA
V gene: TRBV6-6
clone size: NA
CDR3 DNA: TGTGCCAGCAGTTACTCGTTTACGAATCCCCAAGAGACCCAGTACTTC
CDR3 protein: CASSYSFTNPQETQYF

J gene: TRBJ1-2
D gene: NA
V gene: TRBV29-1
clone size: NA
CDR3 DNA: TGCAGCGTTGAGGAGAAAGGCTACACCTTC
CDR3 protein: CSVEEKGYTF

J gene: TRBJ2-7
D gene: NA
V gene: TRBV9
clone size: NA
CDR3 DNA: TGTGCCAGCAGCGTAGCGGGAGATACCTACGAGCAGTACTTC
CDR3 protein: CASSVAGDTYEQYF

J gene: TRBJ1-5
D gene: TRBD1
V gene: TRBV28
clone size: NA
CDR3 DNA: TGTGCCAGCAGTTCCCCAGGGGGCCAGAATCAGCCCCAGCATTTT
CDR3 protein: CASSSPGGQNQPQHF

J gene: TRBJ2-7
D gene: NA
V gene: TRBV27
clone size: NA
CDR3 DNA: TGTGCCAGCAGCTCCGCAACCTGGGGGCTGCGTGAGCAGTACTTC
CDR3 protein: CASSSATWGLREQYF

J gene: TRBJ2-3
D gene: NA
V gene: TRBV7-3
clone size: NA
CDR3 DNA: TGTGCCAGCAGCTTTTCAGGGTTTACAGATACGCAGTATTTT
CDR3 protein: CASSFSGFTDTQYF

J gene: TRBJ2-7
D gene: NA
V gene: TRBV18
clone size: once
CDR3 DNA: TGTGCCAGCTCACGCCTCCCTGGACAGCGCTTCTACGAGCAGTACTTC
CDR3 protein: CASSRLPGQRFYEQYF

J gene: TRBJ1-2
D gene: NA
V gene: TRBV6-6
clone size: NA
CDR3 DNA: TGTGCCAGCAGTTACACACTAGGAAACAGGGGCTACACCTTC
CDR3 protein: CASSYTLGNRGYTF

J gene: TRBJ2-7
D gene: NA
V gene: TRBV4-1
clone size: few
CDR3 DNA: TGCGCCAGCAGTTTCGAGATTCCGAGCTCCTACGAGCAGTACTTC
CDR3 protein: CASSFEIPSSYEQYF

J gene: TRBJ2-1
D gene: TRBD2
V gene: TRBV7-3
clone size: NA
CDR3 DNA: TGTGCCAGCAGCCCGGCGAGACTAGCGTTCGATGAGCAGTTCTTC
CDR3 protein: CASSPARLAFDEQFF

J gene: TRBJ2-1
D gene: NA
V gene: TRBV27
clone size: NA
CDR3 DNA: TGTGCCAGCAGTCGGGGCTTAAGTAGCACCTACAATGAGCAGTTCTTC
CDR3 protein: CASSRGLSSTYNEQFF

J gene: TRBJ2-3
D gene: NA
V gene: TRBV6-4
clone size: once
CDR3 DNA: TGTGCCAGCAGTGATGGGGAAGGGGGCACAGATACGCAGTATTTT
CDR3 protein: CASSDGEGGTDTQYF

J gene: TRBJ2-7
D gene: TRBD1
V gene: TRBV9
clone size: NA
CDR3 DNA: TGTGCCAGCAGCACCCGGGACAGTAACTACGAGCAGTACTTC
CDR3 protein: CASSTRDSNYEQYF

J gene: TRBJ1-4
D gene: NA
V gene: TRBV30
clone size: NA
CDR3 DNA: TGTGCCTGGAGCTGGGGGACTAATGAAAAACTGTTTTTT
CDR3 protein: CAWSWGTNEKLFF

J gene: TRBJ2-5
D gene: TRBD1
V gene: TRBV5-1
clone size: NA
CDR3 DNA: TGCGCCAGCAGCTTGGGGACAGGGGTCCCAGGGGAGACCCAGTACTTC
CDR3 protein: CASSLGTGVPGETQYF

J gene: TRBJ2-2
D gene: NA
V gene: TRBV19
clone size: NA
CDR3 DNA: TGTGCCAGTAGTATAGGGGGATTCGGGGAGCTGTTTTTT
CDR3 protein: CASSIGGFGELFF

J gene: TRBJ2-5
D gene: NA
V gene: TRBV7-3
clone size: NA
CDR3 DNA: TGTGCCAGCAGCTTAAGAGGGGGTGAGACCCAGTACTTC
CDR3 protein: CASSLRGGETQYF

J gene: TRBJ1-1
D gene: NA
V gene: TRBV10-3
clone size: NA
CDR3 DNA: TGTGCCATCGGGGGAGGGGGAAGAGACACTGAAGCTTTCTTT
CDR3 protein: CAIGGGGRDTEAFF

J gene: TRBJ2-7
D gene: NA
V gene: TRBV7-9
clone size: NA
CDR3 DNA: TGTGCCAGCAGTCAAGGGGGGGGCGTCGAGCAGTACTTC
CDR3 protein: CASSQGGGVEQYF

J gene: TRBJ1-2
D gene: NA
V gene: TRBV11-2
clone size: NA
CDR3 DNA: TGTGCCAGCAGCTCTGCGGGGGTTTGGGGCTACACCTTC
CDR3 protein: CASSSAGVWGYTF

J gene: TRBJ2-2
D gene: NA
V gene: TRBV6-5
clone size: NA
CDR3 DNA: TGTGCCAGCAGTTTAAACTTGGGGGAGCTGTTTTTT
CDR3 protein: CASSLNLGELFF

J gene: TRBJ2-2
D gene: TRBD1
V gene: TRBV4-1
clone size: NA
CDR3 DNA: TGCGCCAGCAGCCAAACAGTGACAGGGTCGACCGGGGAGCTGTTTTTT
CDR3 protein: CASSQTVTGSTGELFF

J gene: TRBJ2-3
D gene: NA
V gene: TRBV28
clone size: NA
CDR3 DNA: TGTGCCAGCAGTCCTAGATTAGGTAGTGGCACAGATACGCAGTATTTT
CDR3 protein: CASSPRLGSGTDTQYF

J gene: TRBJ2-1
D gene: NA
V gene: TRBV28
clone size: few
CDR3 DNA: TGTGCCAGCAGTTCCCGACAGCAAGCCTACAATGAGCAGTTCTTC
CDR3 protein: CASSSRQQAYNEQFF

J gene: TRBJ2-7
D gene: NA
V gene: TRBV7-7
clone size: NA
CDR3 DNA: TGTGCTAGCAGCCCAGGTGGGATTTACGAGCAGTACTTC
CDR3 protein: CASSPGGIYEQYF

J gene: TRBJ2-1
D gene: TRBD2
V gene: TRBV7-7
clone size: NA
CDR3 DNA: TGTGCTAGCAGCTTACGCGGACTAGCGGGGCACAATGAGCAGTTCTTC
CDR3 protein: CASSLRGLAGHNEQFF

J gene: TRBJ1-1
D gene: NA
V gene: TRBV7-9
clone size: NA
CDR3 DNA: TGTGCCACCTCAAAAGGGGGGGCAGGGTTAGCTTTCTTT
CDR3 protein: CATSKGGAGLAFF

J gene: TRBJ2-1
D gene: TRBD2
V gene: TRBV5-4
clone size: NA
CDR3 DNA: TGTGCCAGCAGCTTTTTACGTAGCGGGAGCACAACGGATGAGCAGTTCTTC
CDR3 protein: CASSFLRSGSTTDEQFF

J gene: TRBJ2-7
D gene: NA
V gene: TRBV5-5
clone size: NA
CDR3 DNA: TGTGCCAGCAGCCACCGGGACGAGCAGTACTTC
CDR3 protein: CASSHRDEQYF

J gene: TRBJ2-2
D gene: NA
V gene: TRBV6-5
clone size: once
CDR3 DNA: TGTGCCAGCAGTTTAAACGGGTTAAGCGGGGAGCTGTTTTTT
CDR3 protein: CASSLNGLSGELFF

J gene: TRBJ2-2
D gene: NA
V gene: TRBV5-5
clone size: NA
CDR3 DNA: TGTGCCAGCAGCATGGGGCCGAGGACCGGCACCGGGGAGCTGTTTTTT
CDR3 protein: CASSMGPRTGTGELFF

J gene: TRBJ2-7
D gene: TRBD2
V gene: TRBV27
clone size: NA
CDR3 DNA: TGTGCCAGCAGTCCCCTGGGGGGCAGCGGGGGGGCCAACGAGCAGTACTTC
CDR3 protein: CASSPLGGSGGANEQYF

J gene: TRBJ2-1
D gene: TRBD2
V gene: TRBV2
clone size: NA
CDR3 DNA: TGTGCCAGCAGTGGCCCCGGGACTAGCCCTCTGAGGGACTACAATGAGCAGTTCTTC
CDR3 protein: CASSGPGTSPLRDYNEQFF

J gene: TRBJ2-7
D gene: TRBD1
V gene: TRBV7-3
clone size: NA
CDR3 DNA: TGTGCCAGCAGCCCCTACGGGACAGCGACTCTGCAGTACTTC
CDR3 protein: CASSPYGTATLQYF

J gene: TRBJ1-2
D gene: TRBD1
V gene: TRBV4-2
clone size: NA
CDR3 DNA: TGTGCCAGCCGGGGGACAGGGGTCGTTTTGTATGGCTACACCTTC
CDR3 protein: CASRGTGVVLYGYTF

J gene: TRBJ2-7
D gene: TRBD1
V gene: TRBV7-9
clone size: NA
CDR3 DNA: TGTGCCAGCAGCTTCTCGACAGGGGATCCCTACGAGCAGTACTTC
CDR3 protein: CASSFSTGDPYEQYF

J gene: TRBJ2-2
D gene: NA
V gene: TRBV27
clone size: NA
CDR3 DNA: TGTGCCAGCAGTTTATCCTCCACCCACACCGGGGAGCTGTTTTTT
CDR3 protein: CASSLSSTHTGELFF

J gene: TRBJ1-5
D gene: TRBD1
V gene: TRBV28
clone size: once
CDR3 DNA: TGTGCCAGCAGTTTCATCGGGACAGGTAATCAGCCCCAGCATTTT
CDR3 protein: CASSFIGTGNQPQHF

J gene: TRBJ1-1
D gene: NA
V gene: TRBV7-9
clone size: NA
CDR3 DNA: TGTGCCAGCAGCTCCTTTCCAATCTCCGAGGGGTACACTGAAGCTTTCTTT
CDR3 protein: CASSSFPISEGYTEAFF

J gene: TRBJ2-7
D gene: TRBD2
V gene: TRBV5-1
clone size: NA
CDR3 DNA: TGCGCCAGCAGCTTGGTCCCTAGCGGGACCCTCTCCTACGAGCAGTACTTC
CDR3 protein: CASSLVPSGTLSYEQYF

J gene: TRBJ2-3
D gene: NA
V gene: TRBV6-1
clone size: NA
CDR3 DNA: TGTGCCAGCAGTAGTCCCGGCACAGATACGCAGTATTTT
CDR3 protein: CASSSPGTDTQYF

J gene: TRBJ2-1
D gene: NA
V gene: TRBV2
clone size: once
CDR3 DNA: TGTGCCAGCAGTGAGGGGGTGGCCAAGTTTTACAATGAGCAGTTCTTC
CDR3 protein: CASSEGVAKFYNEQFF

J gene: TRBJ2-7
D gene: NA
V gene: TRBV6-4
clone size: NA
CDR3 DNA: TGTGCCAGCAGTCCCACCCGGACCCTTGAGGCCTACGAGCAGTACTTC
CDR3 protein: CASSPTRTLEAYEQYF

J gene: TRBJ2-1
D gene: NA
V gene: TRBV5-1
clone size: NA
CDR3 DNA: TGCGCCAGCAGCCCCGGACTATACAATGAGCAGTTCTTC
CDR3 protein: CASSPGLYNEQFF

J gene: TRBJ2-5
D gene: TRBD2
V gene: TRBV5-1
clone size: NA
CDR3 DNA: TGCGCCAGCAGCTTGGGAGGGACTAGCGGGGGCCTCCAAGAGACCCAGTACTTC
CDR3 protein: CASSLGGTSGGLQETQYF

J gene: TRBJ1-1
D gene: NA
V gene: TRBV27
clone size: NA
CDR3 DNA: TGTGCCAGCAGTCTCTTCGTGAGCACTGAAGCTTTCTTT
CDR3 protein: CASSLFVSTEAFF

J gene: TRBJ1-5
D gene: NA
V gene: TRBV19
clone size: few
CDR3 DNA: TGTGCCAGTAGTATTTGGGGCGGCCGGGGGCGCAATCAGCCCCAGCATTTT
CDR3 protein: CASSIWGGRGRNQPQHF

J gene: TRBJ2-1
D gene: NA
V gene: TRBV9
clone size: NA
CDR3 DNA: TGTGCCAGCAGCGGAGAGGGGTTGGGTGAGCAGTTCTTC
CDR3 protein: CASSGEGLGEQFF

J gene: TRBJ2-5
D gene: NA
V gene: TRBV6-1
clone size: NA
CDR3 DNA: TGTGCCAGCAGTGGTCGCGGGGCACAAGAGACCCAGTACTTC
CDR3 protein: CASSGRGAQETQYF

J gene: TRBJ2-1
D gene: TRBD2
V gene: TRBV12-5
clone size: NA
CDR3 DNA: TGTGCTAGTGGTTTGGCCGTAGCGGGGGGGCCCCACAATGAGCAGTTCTTC
CDR3 protein: CASGLAVAGGPHNEQFF

J gene: TRBJ2-1
D gene: TRBD2
V gene: TRBV18
clone size: once
CDR3 DNA: TGTGCCAGCTCACCCAATAGCGGGGGGGCCAACCATGAGCAGTTCTTC
CDR3 protein: CASSPNSGGANHEQFF

J gene: TRBJ1-2
D gene: NA
V gene: TRBV10-3
clone size: once
CDR3 DNA: TGTGCCATCAGCCTCGACAGAGAGGCTAACTATGGCTACACCTTC
CDR3 protein: CAISLDREANYGYTF

J gene: TRBJ2-3
D gene: NA
V gene: TRBV5-1
clone size: once
CDR3 DNA: TGCGCCAGCAATGACCCCGGCACAGATACGCAGTATTTT
CDR3 protein: CASNDPGTDTQYF